This T cell receptor (beta chain) was obtained from a study of control samples from healthy donors and cancer patients. Libraries were prepared by immunoSEQ multiplex PCR; TCRdb keeps only in-frame clonotypes and omits some of them. The repertoire table contains about 200,000 clones. This TCR derives from a woman aged 25 to 45 in good health. Sequenced sample: blood.

As DNA, the CDR3 is TGTGCTAGTGGTTTGGCCTACAATGAGCAGTTCTTC. Translated: CASGLAYNEQFF. The J gene is TRBJ2-1, the V gene TRBV12-5; D call uncertain. Germline V gene data show CDR1 as LGHNT and CDR2 as FRNRAP. V was trimmed by 1 base and J by 2 bases, leaving 0 bases between them. This CDR3 is built from 12 residues. The variable domain in full, with the rest retrieved from reference TRBV12-5 and TRBJ2-1, is DARVTQTPRHKVTEMGQEVTMRCQPILGHNTVFWYRQTMMQGLELLAYFRNRAPLDDSGMPKDRFSAEMPDATLATLKIQPSEPRDSAVYFCASGLAYNEQFFGPGTRLTVL.